The 17 T cell receptor beta chains reported below all come from one sample, sequenced in a study of T cells in Graves' hyperthyroidism and ophthalmopathy. RNA transcripts provided the source from which TCR beta CDR3 regions were amplified. The HTBI primer set drove a first-round RT-PCR of the TCR CDR3. TCRdb redid the calling of the multiplex PCR reads with MiXCR, one entry per CDR3 protein. The sample has under 350,000 distinct CDR3 sequences, around 15% seen once. The sample was blood. The receptor source for this set is a woman between 55 and 75 years old with Graves' ophthalmopathy.

V and J are TRBV19 and TRBJ1-1; 9 bases fit TRBD1. Germline CDR1 LNHDA, CDR2 SQIVND (reference sequence). The length of the CDR3 is 15 residues. V lost 2 bases to trimming and J lost 5 bases; unmatched junction nucleotides: 6. The CDR3 nucleotides are TGTGCCAGTAGTATAACAAACAGGGGGCGTACTGAAGCTTTCTTT. This encodes CASSITNRGRTEAFF. The complete variable domain, with remaining parts taken from reference TRBV19 and TRBJ1-1, reads DGGITQSPKYLFRKEGQNVTLSCEQNLNHDAMYWYRQDPGQGLRLIYYSQIVNDFQKGDIAEGYSVSREKKESFPLTVTSAQKNPTAFYLCASSITNRGRTEAFFGQGTRLTVV.

This clonotype showed up many times. A much larger clone differs by one base, so this may be a read error. The genes are TRBV5-1 and TRBJ2-1, with D perhaps given as TRBD1 or TRBD2 (6 bases each). This CDR3 spans 15 amino acids. Germline assignment: CDR1 SGHRS and CDR2 YFSETQ. Trimming removed 4 bases at V and 5 bases at J, with 16 bases between. The CDR3 sequence: CASSQLGGIDNEQFF. The CDR3 DNA follows: TGCGCCAGCAGCCAGCTAGGGGGGATCGACAATGAGCAGTTCTTC.

This clonotype was counted only a few times. The rearrangement uses TRBV20-1 and TRBJ1-4, with 8 bases identical to TRBD1. The germline V gene has CDR1 DFQATT and CDR2 SNEGSKA (reference sequence). With 1 base clipped from V and 8 bases from J, the junction kept 9 bases outside the gene matches. The CDR3 extends over 15 amino acids. The CDR3 spells CSARAEQGAPEKLFF. CDR3 nucleotides: TGCAGTGCTAGAGCCGAGCAGGGGGCGCCGGAAAAACTGTTTTTT.

V is TRBV20-1 and J is TRBJ1-2, with 9 bases that match TRBD1. Germline V gives CDR1 DFQATT, CDR2 SNEGSKA (reference sequence). The length of the CDR3 is 15 residues. J gave up 7 bases and V 4 bases, and 13 bases lay outside the gene matches. The CDR3 loop is CSATLLQGAQRGYTF. In DNA form, the CDR3 reads TGCAGTGCTACCCTTCTACAGGGGGCGCAGCGTGGCTACACCTTC.

This clonotype appeared many times. The chain joins TRBV20-1 to TRBJ1-1; tentatively, D is TRBD1 (5 bases). The V gene's germline CDR1 is DFQATT and CDR2 SNEGSKA (reference sequence). This CDR3 has 15 residues. V shed 6 bases and J shed 1 base, with 18 bases lying between them. The CDR3 protein is CSARAVGMRNTEAFF. The CDR3 DNA is TGCAGTGCCAGGGCGGTAGGGATGAGGAACACTGAAGCTTTCTTT.

This clonotype appeared a few times. J is TRBJ2-7 and V is TRBV4-2; maybe TRBD1 (5 bases). The CDR3 has 15 amino acids. The ends were cut back, 0 bases at V and 3 bases at J, with 12 bases in the middle. In germline, CDR1 is LGHNA, CDR2 YNFKEQ. The CDR3 here is CASSQDGGRGYEQYF. The CDR3 coding sequence is TGTGCCAGCAGCCAAGATGGTGGAAGGGGCTACGAGCAGTACTTC.

This clonotype appeared many times. The rearrangement uses TRBV5-1 and TRBJ2-2; D is unclear. Germline lookup yields CDR1 SGHRS and CDR2 YFSETQ. This CDR3 comprises 12 residues. With 2 bases removed from V and 2 bases from J, the gap between germline ends came to 1 base. Here the CDR3 DNA reads TGCGCCAGCAGCTTCAACACCGGGGAGCTGTTTTTT. Residues: CASSFNTGELFF.

This clonotype was counted at least ten times. The chain joins TRBV7-8 to TRBJ1-3; possibly TRBD1 for D (6 bases). This CDR3 has 16 amino acids. Trimming shortened V by 1 base and J by 0 bases, and 10 bases separated the two germline ends. Germline CDR1 is SGHVS and CDR2 is FQNEAQ. CDR3 sequence (DNA): TGTGCCAGCAGCTTAGGGGGGGCTTTCTCTGGAAACACCATATATTTT. Protein: CASSLGGAFSGNTIYF.

Ten or more counts support this clonotype. This chain joins TRBV11-2 and TRBJ2-1; TRBD2 matches at 8 bases. The J segment lost 9 bases and the V segment lost 1 base, leaving 2 bases of the junction unmatched. Germline V CDR1 and CDR2: SGHAT, FQNNGV. The CDR3 loop spans 13 amino acids. DNA for the CDR3: TGTGCCAGCAGCTTAGGTCTAGCGGGTGAGCAGTTCTTC. Translating it yields CASSLGLAGEQFF.

This clonotype appeared many times. CDR3 DNA sequence: TGCAGTGCTGCGACAGGGTATGGCTACACCTTC. This gives the protein CSAATGYGYTF. V is TRBV20-1 and J is TRBJ1-2; TRBD1 aligns across 7 bases. Germline values: CDR1 DFQATT, CDR2 SNEGSKA (reference sequence). This CDR3 spans 11 amino acids. The trim removed 5 bases at V and 5 bases at J, leaving 2 bases unmatched.

The chain recombines TRBV7-7 with TRBJ2-2; D is perhaps TRBD1 (6 bases). Germline V gene data show CDR1 as SSHAT and CDR2 as FNYEAQ (reference sequence). The CDR3 runs to 14 residues. The V gene lost 5 bases and the J gene lost 5 bases, with 12 bases spanning the gap. CDR3: CASSRIRGTGELFF. CDR3 sequence (DNA): TGTGCCAGCAGCCGAATCAGGGGAACCGGGGAGCTGTTTTTT.

This clonotype came up a few times. The chain employs TRBV6-2 or TRBV6-3 and TRBJ2-2; no clear D. Germline V gene lookup returns CDR1 MNHEY and CDR2 SVGEGT. The V end was cut by 2 bases, the J end by 4 bases, with 5 bases between. CDR3 size: 13 residues. The CDR3 region is CASSYQLTGELFF. CDR3 sequence (DNA): TGTGCCAGCAGTTACCAGCTCACCGGGGAGCTGTTTTTT.

About this clonotype itself: This clone may be a read error of a much larger clone one base away. The chain recombines TRBV9 with TRBJ1-5; D unresolved. The ends were cut back, 4 bases at V and 4 bases at J, with 6 bases in the middle. From germline, CDR1 is SGDLS and CDR2 YYNGEE. The CDR3 spans 12 residues. The CDR3 sequence: CASSLKNQPQHF. The CDR3 nucleotides are TGTGCCAGCAGCTTAAAAAATCAGCCCCAGCATTTT.

This clonotype was observed at least ten times. The chain carries TRBV6-1 and TRBJ2-1; possibly TRBD1 or TRBD2 for D (5 bases each). CDR1 is MNHNS and CDR2 is SASEGT in the germline V gene. The V end was cut by 4 bases, the J end by 10 bases, with 17 bases between. The CDR3 totals 14 residues. The CDR3, as DNA: TGTGCCAGCAGTGGGGGACGGGGACCCCGGGAGCAGTTCTTC. Its protein product is CASSGGRGPREQFF.

The count of this clonotype is one. The chain recombines TRBV5-1 with TRBJ2-6, with 7 positions matching TRBD2. The CDR3 is 18 amino acids. V lost 4 bases to trimming and J lost 0 bases; unmatched junction nucleotides: 10. Germline V gene lookup returns CDR1 SGHRS and CDR2 YFSETQ. CDR3 DNA: TGCGCCAGCAGCCAGTGGGGCGGGGGAAGCTCTGGGGCCAACGTCCTGACTTTC. This gives the protein CASSQWGGGSSGANVLTF.

CDR3 loop: CASSEAGQGREQYF. CDR3 nucleotide sequence: TGCGCCAGCTCCGAAGCAGGACAGGGAAGAGAGCAGTACTTC. The chain has TRBV10-2 and TRBJ2-7, with 8 nucleotides matching TRBD1. CDR3 length: 14 amino acids. Per the germline V gene, CDR1 is WSHSY and CDR2 is SAAADI. V lost 8 bases to trimming and J lost 7 bases; unmatched junction nucleotides: 13.

This clonotype was seen ten or more times. The chain joins TRBV30 to TRBJ1-1; D unclear. Looked up from germline, CDR1 is GTSNPN and CDR2 is SVGIG (reference sequence). V lost 2 bases, J lost 0 bases, and 4 bases lay in between. CDR3 size: 12 residues. This CDR3 reads CAWSRMNTEAFF. The CDR3 region has the DNA TGTGCCTGGAGTAGGATGAACACTGAAGCTTTCTTT.